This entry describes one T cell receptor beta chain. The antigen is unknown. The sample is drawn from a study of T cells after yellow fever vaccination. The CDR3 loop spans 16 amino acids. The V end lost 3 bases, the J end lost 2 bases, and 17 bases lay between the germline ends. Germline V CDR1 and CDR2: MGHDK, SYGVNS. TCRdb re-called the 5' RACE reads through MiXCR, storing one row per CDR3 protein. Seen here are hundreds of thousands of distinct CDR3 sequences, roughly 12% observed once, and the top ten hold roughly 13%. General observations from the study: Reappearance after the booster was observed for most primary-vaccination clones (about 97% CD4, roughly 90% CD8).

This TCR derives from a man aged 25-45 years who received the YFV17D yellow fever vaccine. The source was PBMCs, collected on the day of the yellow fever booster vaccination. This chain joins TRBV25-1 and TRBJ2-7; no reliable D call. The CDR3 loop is CASSDGVGGAAYEQYF. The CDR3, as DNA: TGTGCCAGCAGTGATGGGGTGGGCGGAGCCGCCTACGAGCAGTACTTC.